These T cell receptor beta chains were read from a single sample in a study of follicular helper T cells after annual influenza vaccination. This table comes from immunoSEQ multiplex PCR, and its TCRdb copy is limited to in-frame clones, with some not included. The repertoire consists of around 7,100 clones, with about 88% occurring once and the leading ten covering 0.55% to 0.7%. The sample here was CXCR5+ CD38- circulating T follicular helper cells from blood, taken 7 days after influenza vaccination. Every receptor here comes from an adult who received the influenza vaccine. CDR3s include the opening cysteine and the closing phenylalanine or tryptophan. D genes are given only for firm matches. Some rows mark clone size as missing; the rest say once, few, many or name a class of expanded clone.

length: 15
D: NA
size: NA
J: TRBJ2-5
V: TRBV28
CDR3: CASIGPRGSQETQYF
DNA: TGTGCCAGCATCGGCCCCCGGGGGTCACAAGAGACCCAGTACTTC

length: 14
D: NA
size: NA
J: TRBJ2-7
V: TRBV11-2
CDR3: CASSLQLAAYEQYF
DNA: TGTGCCAGCAGCCTCCAACTGGCCGCCTACGAGCAGTACTTC

length: 15
D: TRBD2
size: few
J: TRBJ2-7
V: TRBV11-2
CDR3: CASSFGTSGSYEQYF
DNA: TGTGCCAGCAGCTTCGGGACTAGCGGGAGTTACGAGCAGTACTTC

length: 8
D: NA
size: once
J: TRBJ2-1
V: TRBV7-9
CDR3: CASSPEVF
DNA: TGTGCCAGCAGCCCGGAGGTCTTC

length: 18
D: NA
size: NA
J: TRBJ2-1
V: TRBV9
CDR3: CASSVFSIGTGNYNEQFF
DNA: TGTGCCAGCAGCGTATTCTCGATTGGAACAGGGAACTACAATGAGCAGTTCTTC

length: 14
D: NA
size: NA
J: TRBJ2-5
V: TRBV5-1
CDR3: CASSITGQGETQYF
DNA: TGCGCCAGCAGCATCACAGGGCAGGGAGAGACCCAGTACTTC

length: 16
D: NA
size: NA
J: TRBJ1-1
V: TRBV10-3
CDR3: CAISESGAGLNTEAFF
DNA: TGTGCCATCAGTGAGTCGGGGGCAGGACTGAACACTGAAGCTTTCTTT

length: 15
D: NA
size: NA
J: TRBJ2-5
V: TRBV5-4
CDR3: CASSLPAAGQETQYF
DNA: TGTGCCAGCAGCTTGCCGGCCGCGGGGCAAGAGACCCAGTACTTC

length: 14
D: NA
size: few
J: TRBJ1-2
V: TRBV18
CDR3: CASSLVQGSAGYTF
DNA: TGTGCCAGCTCACTCGTACAGGGTTCGGCTGGCTACACCTTC

length: 16
D: NA
size: NA
J: TRBJ2-5
V: TRBV10-3
CDR3: CATTAPPRGLGETQYF
DNA: TGTGCCACGACAGCCCCTCCGAGGGGACTGGGAGAGACCCAGTACTTC

length: 16
D: TRBD2
size: once
J: TRBJ2-7
V: TRBV14
CDR3: CASSQEGLAELYEQYF
DNA: TGTGCCAGCAGCCAGGAGGGACTAGCGGAGCTCTACGAGCAGTACTTC

length: 14
D: NA
size: NA
J: TRBJ1-3
V: TRBV19
CDR3: CASGLGSSGNTIYF
DNA: TGTGCCAGTGGTCTCGGCTCCTCTGGAAACACCATATATTTT

length: 15
D: TRBD1
size: NA
J: TRBJ2-1
V: TRBV5-4
CDR3: CASSLAPTGGDEQFF
DNA: TGTGCCAGCAGCTTGGCCCCGACAGGGGGTGATGAGCAGTTCTTC

length: 16
D: NA
size: NA
J: TRBJ2-7
V: TRBV9
CDR3: CASSVGFGQGLYEQYF
DNA: TGTGCCAGCAGCGTAGGATTTGGGCAGGGTCTATACGAGCAGTACTTC

length: 14
D: NA
size: few
J: TRBJ1-5
V: TRBV10-3
CDR3: CAISESQPNQPQHF
DNA: TGTGCCATCAGTGAATCCCAGCCCAATCAGCCCCAGCATTTT

length: 13
D: TRBD2
size: NA
J: TRBJ2-1
V: TRBV11-2
CDR3: CASSLAGGRVQFF
DNA: TGTGCCAGCAGCTTAGCGGGAGGTAGGGTGCAGTTCTTC

length: 18
D: NA
size: NA
J: TRBJ2-7
V: TRBV7-2
CDR3: CASSRRRSANPNFYEQYF
DNA: TGTGCCAGCAGCCGTAGAAGATCCGCCAACCCAAACTTCTACGAGCAGTACTTC

length: 15
D: TRBD2
size: NA
J: TRBJ2-1
V: TRBV27
CDR3: CASRLQGSGLNEQFF
DNA: TGTGCCAGCAGGCTGCAAGGTAGCGGGCTCAATGAGCAGTTCTTC

length: 18
D: TRBD1
size: once
J: TRBJ2-4
V: TRBV5-1
CDR3: CASSLGLTGGRGKNIQYF
DNA: TGCGCCAGCAGCTTGGGACTAACAGGGGGCCGGGGCAAAAACATTCAGTACTTC

length: 15
D: NA
size: NA
J: TRBJ2-3
V: TRBV14
CDR3: CASRGTRDGTDTQYF
DNA: TGTGCCAGCAGAGGAACTAGGGATGGCACAGATACGCAGTATTTT

length: 12
D: NA
size: NA
J: TRBJ2-7
V: TRBV30
CDR3: CAWSRDEYEQYF
DNA: TGTGCCTGGAGTAGGGATGAATACGAGCAGTACTTC

length: 18
D: TRBD1
size: once
J: TRBJ1-5
V: TRBV6-1
CDR3: CASSAQATGTGFNQPQHF
DNA: TGTGCCAGCAGTGCCCAGGCAACCGGGACAGGGTTCAATCAGCCCCAGCATTTT

length: 13
D: NA
size: NA
J: TRBJ2-5
V: TRBV19
CDR3: CASKADGGVDQYF
DNA: TGTGCCAGTAAAGCGGATGGCGGTGTGGACCAGTACTTC

length: 12
D: TRBD2
size: NA
J: TRBJ2-7
V: TRBV29-1
CDR3: CSVEAGGYEQYF
DNA: TGCAGCGTTGAAGCGGGAGGGTACGAGCAGTACTTC

length: 15
D: NA
size: NA
J: TRBJ2-1
V: TRBV9
CDR3: CASSVASLSYNEQFF
DNA: TGTGCCAGCAGCGTAGCGTCGTTATCCTACAATGAGCAGTTCTTC

length: 14
D: NA
size: NA
J: TRBJ1-5
V: TRBV28
CDR3: CASKKDRPNQPQHF
DNA: TGTGCCAGCAAAAAGGACAGACCGAATCAGCCCCAGCATTTT

length: 13
D: NA
size: NA
J: TRBJ1-1
V: TRBV30
CDR3: CAWDPGHAAEAFF
DNA: TGTGCCTGGGACCCCGGTCATGCAGCTGAAGCTTTCTTT

length: 18
D: NA
size: NA
J: TRBJ1-1
V: TRBV27
CDR3: CASSPLLQPDYGGTEAFF
DNA: TGTGCCAGCAGTCCGCTACTACAACCCGATTACGGAGGCACTGAAGCTTTCTTT

length: 14
D: NA
size: NA
J: TRBJ1-2
V: TRBV7-2
CDR3: CASSLARGQHGYTF
DNA: TGTGCCAGCAGCTTAGCCCGGGGACAACATGGCTACACCTTC

length: 13
D: NA
size: few
J: TRBJ2-7
V: TRBV14
CDR3: CASSQDLEGEQYF
DNA: TGTGCCAGCAGCCAAGATTTAGAGGGCGAGCAGTACTTC

length: 13
D: NA
size: NA
J: TRBJ1-5
V: TRBV29-1
CDR3: CSASEAGGQPQHF
DNA: TGCAGCGCTTCGGAGGCCGGGGGTCAGCCCCAGCATTTT

length: 17
D: NA
size: NA
J: TRBJ1-1
V: TRBV11-2
CDR3: CASSLHSGARARIEAFF
DNA: TGTGCCAGCAGCTTACATTCGGGGGCCAGGGCTAGAATTGAAGCTTTCTTT

length: 15
D: NA
size: NA
J: TRBJ1-1
V: TRBV2
CDR3: CASSVLGGGRTEAFF
DNA: TGTGCCAGCAGTGTATTAGGAGGCGGGCGCACTGAAGCTTTCTTT

length: 16
D: NA
size: once
J: TRBJ2-3
V: TRBV5-1
CDR3: CASSFQSGIRGDTQYF
DNA: TGCGCCAGCAGCTTCCAAAGTGGTATTAGAGGAGATACGCAGTATTTT

length: 15
D: NA
size: NA
J: TRBJ2-3
V: TRBV19
CDR3: CASIQRGLGTDTQYF
DNA: TGTGCCAGTATCCAGAGGGGTCTCGGCACAGATACGCAGTATTTT

length: 14
D: NA
size: once
J: TRBJ1-2
V: TRBV18
CDR3: CASSPSQENYGYTF
DNA: TGTGCCAGCTCACCGTCACAGGAAAACTATGGCTACACCTTC

length: 14
D: NA
size: NA
J: TRBJ2-7
V: TRBV7-2
CDR3: CASSFDRSSYEQYF
DNA: TGTGCCAGCAGTTTCGACAGGAGCTCCTACGAGCAGTACTTC

length: 17
D: TRBD2
size: NA
J: TRBJ2-2
V: TRBV12-5
CDR3: CASGLVSSGSRSGELFF
DNA: TGTGCTAGTGGTTTGGTCTCCAGCGGGAGTAGGTCCGGGGAGCTGTTTTTT

length: 16
D: NA
size: NA
J: TRBJ1-4
V: TRBV28
CDR3: CASSLWTGTTNEKLFF
DNA: TGTGCCAGCAGTTTATGGACTGGAACAACTAATGAAAAACTGTTTTTT

length: 18
D: NA
size: NA
J: TRBJ2-6
V: TRBV11-3
CDR3: CASSLRAGPTSGANVLTF
DNA: TGTGCCAGCAGCTTAAGGGCAGGACCAACCTCTGGGGCCAACGTCCTGACTTTC

length: 18
D: TRBD1
size: NA
J: TRBJ2-7
V: TRBV19
CDR3: CASSIRGSWGQGFREQYF
DNA: TGTGCCAGTAGTATCCGTGGCTCCTGGGGACAGGGGTTTAGGGAGCAGTACTTC

length: 15
D: TRBD1
size: NA
J: TRBJ2-5
V: TRBV9
CDR3: CASSASWTGTETQYF
DNA: TGTGCCAGCAGCGCCTCCTGGACAGGGACAGAGACCCAGTACTTC

length: 13
D: NA
size: once
J: TRBJ1-2
V: TRBV6-5
CDR3: CASSPTPFYGYTF
DNA: TGTGCCAGCAGTCCTACCCCTTTCTATGGCTACACCTTC